This is a list of T cell receptor beta chains from one sample in a study of control samples from healthy donors and cancer patients. TCRdb's copy holds only in-frame clones and misses some; the assay was immunoSEQ multiplex PCR. The data contain under 150,000 clones, just under 90% of them seen just once; the ten biggest clones take up 6% to 9.5%. Sequencing used PBMCs. These TCRs come from a man aged 50-60 years with head and neck cancer. CDR3s include the opening cysteine and the closing phenylalanine or tryptophan. The order of the fields is D gene, clone size, J gene, V gene, CDR3 DNA, CDR3 protein. The D gene is left open where the match is weak. Rows give clone size only sometimes, using once, few, many, or a class for an expanded clone.

D gene: TRBD1
clone size: .
J gene: TRBJ2-3
V gene: TRBV19
CDR3 DNA: TGTGCCAGTAGCCCGGGACAGCGCTCCACAGATACGCAGTATTTT
CDR3 protein: CASSPGQRSTDTQYF

D gene: TRBD1
clone size: .
J gene: TRBJ2-3
V gene: TRBV27
CDR3 DNA: TGTGCAACATCACGTCGGACAGGTGGTTCAGATACGCAGTATTTT
CDR3 protein: CATSRRTGGSDTQYF

D gene: TRBD2
clone size: .
J gene: TRBJ2-1
V gene: TRBV6-5
CDR3 DNA: TGTGCCAGCAGTTACTCGGGTAGCGGGGCTTACAATGAGCAGTTCTTC
CDR3 protein: CASSYSGSGAYNEQFF

D gene: .
clone size: once
J gene: TRBJ1-3
V gene: TRBV11-2
CDR3 DNA: TGTGCCAGCAGCTCCATCAGGGCACTCTCTGGAAACACCATATATTTT
CDR3 protein: CASSSIRALSGNTIYF

D gene: .
clone size: .
J gene: TRBJ2-2
V gene: TRBV29-1
CDR3 DNA: TGCAGTATGAGGTCCCGGGGGGAGCTGTTTTTT
CDR3 protein: CSMRSRGELFF

D gene: .
clone size: .
J gene: TRBJ2-2
V gene: TRBV3-1/TRBV3-2
CDR3 DNA: TGTGCCAGCAGCCAAGACGGGTCTGGAGTTGGCACCGGGGAGCTGTTTTTT
CDR3 protein: CASSQDGSGVGTGELFF

D gene: .
clone size: .
J gene: TRBJ2-3
V gene: TRBV10-2
CDR3 DNA: TGCGCCAGCAGTAGGGAGGCGGGCCCGCACAACGCAGATACGCAGTATTTT
CDR3 protein: CASSREAGPHNADTQYF

D gene: .
clone size: .
J gene: TRBJ1-1
V gene: TRBV6-5
CDR3 DNA: TGTGCCAGCAGTTACTCGCCCCTTACAGGGTATGGTGAAGCTTTCTTT
CDR3 protein: CASSYSPLTGYGEAFF

D gene: .
clone size: .
J gene: TRBJ1-1
V gene: TRBV18
CDR3 DNA: TGTGCCAGCTCACCCCTTCACACCCAACAGAACACTGAAGCTTTCTTT
CDR3 protein: CASSPLHTQQNTEAFF

D gene: .
clone size: .
J gene: TRBJ1-5
V gene: TRBV27
CDR3 DNA: TGTGCCAGCAGCCGAGTGTACCGGGGGACCGGCAATCAGCCCCAGCATTTT
CDR3 protein: CASSRVYRGTGNQPQHF

D gene: TRBD2
clone size: .
J gene: TRBJ2-3
V gene: TRBV18
CDR3 DNA: TGTGCCAGCTCCCGGAGTAGCGGGGGGGCGTATTACGGAGATACGCAGTATTTT
CDR3 protein: CASSRSSGGAYYGDTQYF

D gene: .
clone size: .
J gene: TRBJ2-7
V gene: TRBV5-8
CDR3 DNA: TGTGCCAGCAGCTTCGCATGGACCTACGAGCAGTACTTC
CDR3 protein: CASSFAWTYEQYF

D gene: TRBD2
clone size: once
J gene: TRBJ2-1
V gene: TRBV3-1/TRBV3-2
CDR3 DNA: TGTGCCAGCAGCCAAGGGGGTAGCGGGGGGTCCCGAGGGCAGTTCTTC
CDR3 protein: CASSQGGSGGSRGQFF

D gene: TRBD2
clone size: once
J gene: TRBJ2-5
V gene: TRBV28
CDR3 DNA: TGTGCCAGTTTCGGGAGGGAGGAGACCCAGTACTTC
CDR3 protein: CASFGREETQYF

D gene: .
clone size: once
J gene: TRBJ2-3
V gene: TRBV30
CDR3 DNA: TGTGCCTGGGCCGCAGAGTTTAATACGCAGTATTTT
CDR3 protein: CAWAAEFNTQYF

D gene: .
clone size: medium-sized
J gene: TRBJ1-5
V gene: TRBV27
CDR3 DNA: TGTGCCAGCAGTTTCGGAGGGACCAATTCAGGTCAGCCCCAGCATTTT
CDR3 protein: CASSFGGTNSGQPQHF

D gene: TRBD2
clone size: once
J gene: TRBJ2-7
V gene: TRBV6-5
CDR3 DNA: TGTGCCAGCAGGGCCAGCGGGGGAGGGTTTGGCGAGCAGTACTTC
CDR3 protein: CASRASGGGFGEQYF

D gene: .
clone size: .
J gene: TRBJ1-1
V gene: TRBV3-1/TRBV3-2
CDR3 DNA: TGTGCCAGCAGCCAAGGCGGGGGTCCTGAAGCTTTCTTT
CDR3 protein: CASSQGGGPEAFF

D gene: TRBD2
clone size: once
J gene: TRBJ2-3
V gene: TRBV11-2
CDR3 DNA: TGTGCCAGCAGCACAGGGACTAGCGGTTACACAGATACGCAGTATTTT
CDR3 protein: CASSTGTSGYTDTQYF

D gene: .
clone size: .
J gene: TRBJ2-1
V gene: TRBV2
CDR3 DNA: TGTGCCAGCAGTGACAGGGGCGGGGGTTACAATGAGCAGTTCTTC
CDR3 protein: CASSDRGGGYNEQFF

D gene: TRBD1
clone size: .
J gene: TRBJ2-7
V gene: TRBV5-4
CDR3 DNA: TGTGCCAGCAGCCCCCAGGGACAGGGCTCCCCTTACGAGCAGTACTTC
CDR3 protein: CASSPQGQGSPYEQYF

D gene: .
clone size: .
J gene: TRBJ2-7
V gene: TRBV5-1
CDR3 DNA: TGCGCCAGCAGCGACTCCTACGAGCAGTACTTC
CDR3 protein: CASSDSYEQYF

D gene: .
clone size: .
J gene: TRBJ1-4
V gene: TRBV6-6
CDR3 DNA: TGTGCCAGCAGTTACCTCGATAGAGGGAGAAATGAAAAACTGTTTTTT
CDR3 protein: CASSYLDRGRNEKLFF

D gene: .
clone size: .
J gene: TRBJ2-7
V gene: TRBV11-2
CDR3 DNA: TGTGCCAGCAGCTTAGCCCCAGCGGTCTCCTACGAGCAGTACTTC
CDR3 protein: CASSLAPAVSYEQYF

D gene: .
clone size: .
J gene: TRBJ2-7
V gene: TRBV28
CDR3 DNA: TGTGCCAGCAGTATCGGTGCGGGGCCCCCCTCCGAGCAGTACTTC
CDR3 protein: CASSIGAGPPSEQYF

D gene: TRBD2
clone size: .
J gene: TRBJ2-7
V gene: TRBV3-1/TRBV3-2
CDR3 DNA: TGTGCCAGCAGCCGGACTAGCGATAACGAGCAGTACTTC
CDR3 protein: CASSRTSDNEQYF

D gene: .
clone size: few
J gene: TRBJ1-4
V gene: TRBV6-6
CDR3 DNA: TGTGCCAGCAGCATATTCAGGGGACTAAATGAAAAACTGTTTTTT
CDR3 protein: CASSIFRGLNEKLFF

D gene: TRBD1
clone size: .
J gene: TRBJ2-5
V gene: TRBV19
CDR3 DNA: TGTGCCAGCTCGACAGGGTTTCGGGAGACCCAGTACTTC
CDR3 protein: CASSTGFRETQYF

D gene: .
clone size: once
J gene: TRBJ2-1
V gene: TRBV19
CDR3 DNA: TGTGCCAGTACTAGGGACTTCTTAAAATACAATGAGCAGTTCTTC
CDR3 protein: CASTRDFLKYNEQFF

D gene: .
clone size: .
J gene: TRBJ1-2
V gene: TRBV5-8
CDR3 DNA: TGTGCCAGCAGCCTGACTGGGGCACCTGACTATGGCTACACCTTC
CDR3 protein: CASSLTGAPDYGYTF

D gene: .
clone size: .
J gene: TRBJ1-1
V gene: TRBV5-8
CDR3 DNA: TGTGCCAGCAGCCCCCGGGGGGGGGCGCACACTGAAGCTTTCTTT
CDR3 protein: CASSPRGGAHTEAFF

D gene: TRBD1
clone size: .
J gene: TRBJ1-1
V gene: TRBV29-1
CDR3 DNA: TGCAGCGTTGAAAGACAGGGGGCCTGGGGGAACACTGAAGCTTTCTTT
CDR3 protein: CSVERQGAWGNTEAFF

D gene: TRBD1
clone size: .
J gene: TRBJ1-1
V gene: TRBV15
CDR3 DNA: TGTGCCACCAGCCCGGACAGGGGCTCCTTTGAAGCTTTCTTT
CDR3 protein: CATSPDRGSFEAFF

D gene: .
clone size: .
J gene: TRBJ2-1
V gene: TRBV5-5
CDR3 DNA: TGTGCCAGCAGCTTGGGGATAGGGGCAAATGAGCAGTTCTTC
CDR3 protein: CASSLGIGANEQFF

D gene: .
clone size: .
J gene: TRBJ1-2
V gene: TRBV19
CDR3 DNA: TGTGCCAGTAGTCCCCGGACGGACTATGGCTACACCTTC
CDR3 protein: CASSPRTDYGYTF

D gene: .
clone size: .
J gene: TRBJ2-1
V gene: TRBV25-1
CDR3 DNA: TGTGCCAGCAGTGACCGGGGGACCTACAATGAGCAGTTCTTC
CDR3 protein: CASSDRGTYNEQFF

D gene: .
clone size: .
J gene: TRBJ1-5
V gene: TRBV2
CDR3 DNA: TGTGCCAGCAGTGAAAATTGGAGAGGGGGGTCCCAGCATTTT
CDR3 protein: CASSENWRGGSQHF

D gene: .
clone size: few
J gene: TRBJ1-1
V gene: TRBV27
CDR3 DNA: TGTGCCAGCGGACAGCTCCCCGGGACACGACCTGGGGAAACTGAAGCTTTCTTT
CDR3 protein: CASGQLPGTRPGETEAFF